A selection of T cell receptor beta chains follows, all from one sample in a study of CD8 T cells in ankylosing spondylitis. TCRdb re-analysed the 5' RACE reads in MiXCR, keeping a single row per CDR3 protein. The table shows roughly 450,000 distinct CDR3 sequences, with 20% to 30% occurring only once. The sample was blood, either unsorted or a sorted T cell fraction (not recorded which). Every receptor here comes from a male donor with ankylosing spondylitis. Each CDR3 is given with its conserved first and last residue. D genes are given only for firm matches. Some rows mark clone size as missing; the rest say once, few, many or name a class of expanded clone.

J gene: TRBJ1-5
V gene: TRBV3-1
clone size: -
D gene: -
CDR3 protein: CASSQDPEQPQHF
CDR3 DNA: TGTGCCAGCAGCCAAGACCCGGAACAGCCCCAGCATTTT

J gene: TRBJ2-1
V gene: TRBV20-1
clone size: -
D gene: -
CDR3 protein: CSASGFLYNEQFF
CDR3 DNA: TGCAGTGCATCCGGGTTCTTATACAATGAGCAGTTCTTC

J gene: TRBJ2-2
V gene: TRBV25-1
clone size: -
D gene: -
CDR3 protein: CASSVQDGRAGELFF
CDR3 DNA: TGTGCCAGCAGTGTTCAGGACGGCAGGGCCGGGGAGCTGTTTTTT

J gene: TRBJ2-3
V gene: TRBV24-1
clone size: -
D gene: -
CDR3 protein: CATSRGRQADTQYF
CDR3 DNA: TGTGCCACCAGTAGGGGCAGGCAAGCAGATACGCAGTATTTT

J gene: TRBJ2-1
V gene: TRBV30
clone size: -
D gene: TRBD2
CDR3 protein: CAWSERELDEQFF
CDR3 DNA: TGTGCCTGGAGCGAGCGGGAGTTGGATGAGCAGTTCTTC

J gene: TRBJ1-6
V gene: TRBV7-9
clone size: -
D gene: -
CDR3 protein: CASSLAFLGSDNSPLHF
CDR3 DNA: TGTGCCAGCAGCTTAGCCTTCCTGGGATCCGATAATTCACCCCTCCACTTT

J gene: TRBJ2-3
V gene: TRBV7-2
clone size: -
D gene: TRBD1
CDR3 protein: CASTLGRGLDTQYF
CDR3 DNA: TGTGCCAGCACCTTGGGCAGGGGGCTTGATACGCAGTATTTT

J gene: TRBJ1-1
V gene: TRBV19
clone size: -
D gene: -
CDR3 protein: CASYKTGPVMNTEAFF
CDR3 DNA: TGTGCCAGCTATAAAACGGGACCTGTAATGAACACTGAAGCTTTCTTT

J gene: TRBJ2-1
V gene: TRBV3-1
clone size: few
D gene: TRBD1
CDR3 protein: CASSQDRDNYNEQFF
CDR3 DNA: TGTGCCAGCAGCCAGGACAGGGATAACTACAATGAGCAGTTCTTC

J gene: TRBJ1-2
V gene: TRBV4-2
clone size: few
D gene: -
CDR3 protein: CASSDRALANYGYTF
CDR3 DNA: TGTGCCAGCAGCGACCGGGCTTTAGCTAACTATGGCTACACCTTC

J gene: TRBJ1-5
V gene: TRBV3-1
clone size: -
D gene: TRBD1
CDR3 protein: CASSQRTGVGQPQHF
CDR3 DNA: TGTGCCAGCAGCCAACGAACAGGGGTGGGTCAGCCCCAGCATTTT

J gene: TRBJ2-1
V gene: TRBV7-2
clone size: few
D gene: TRBD2
CDR3 protein: CASSLAGIAGEYEQFF
CDR3 DNA: TGTGCCAGCAGCTTAGCGGGAATAGCGGGAGAATATGAGCAGTTCTTC

J gene: TRBJ2-1
V gene: TRBV7-8
clone size: few
D gene: -
CDR3 protein: CASSLVEAYRAYNEQFF
CDR3 DNA: TGTGCCAGCAGCTTAGTAGAGGCTTACCGAGCGTACAATGAGCAGTTCTTC

J gene: TRBJ2-6
V gene: TRBV10-3
clone size: -
D gene: TRBD1
CDR3 protein: CATPGQGATNLSGANVLTF
CDR3 DNA: TGTGCCACACCGGGACAGGGGGCTACGAACCTCTCTGGGGCCAACGTCCTGACTTTC